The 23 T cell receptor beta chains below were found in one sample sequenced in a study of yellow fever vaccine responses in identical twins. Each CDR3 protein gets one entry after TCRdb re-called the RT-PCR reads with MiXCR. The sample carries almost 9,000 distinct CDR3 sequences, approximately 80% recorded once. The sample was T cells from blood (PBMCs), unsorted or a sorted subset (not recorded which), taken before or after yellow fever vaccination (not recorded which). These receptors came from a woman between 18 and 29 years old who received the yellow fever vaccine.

Written as DNA, the CDR3 is TGTGCCAGCAGCTTGGTAACAGATACGCAGTATTTT. This codes for CASSLVTDTQYF. The J gene is TRBJ2-3, the V gene TRBV5-5, with D uncertain. The CDR3 sequence is 12 residues long. Germline assignment: CDR1 SGHKS and CDR2 YYEKEE (reference sequence). Trimming took off 0 bases at V and 3 bases at J, with 2 bases between the two ends.

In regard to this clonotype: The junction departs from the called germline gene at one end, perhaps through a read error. CDR3 in amino acids: CGSRGSTGELFF. CDR3 DNA sequence: TGTGGCAGCAGAGGGAGCACCGGGGAGCTGTTTTTT. The V call is TRBV13, the J call TRBJ2-2, with D tentatively TRBD2 (5 bases). Germline-derived CDR1 and CDR2 are PRHDT and FYEKMQ (reference sequence). This CDR3 is 12 amino acids long.

CDR3 DNA: TGCAGCGTTGAAGATCCTAAAAGCGGAGGCCCTAACAATGAGCAGTTCTTC. As protein: CSVEDPKSGGPNNEQFF. The chain recombines TRBV29-1 with TRBJ2-1, with D maybe TRBD2 (5 bases). Germline V CDR1 and CDR2: SQVTM, ANQGSEA. Trimming pared 0 bases from V and 5 bases from J, leaving 20 bases between. The CDR3 runs 17 residues.

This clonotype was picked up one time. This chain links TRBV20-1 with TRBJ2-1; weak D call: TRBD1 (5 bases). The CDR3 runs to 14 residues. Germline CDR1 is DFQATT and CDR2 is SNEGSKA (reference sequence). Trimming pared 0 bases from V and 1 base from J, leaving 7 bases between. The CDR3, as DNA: TGCAGTGCTAGAGACAGGGTGTCCTACAATGAGCAGTTCTTC. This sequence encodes CSARDRVSYNEQFF.

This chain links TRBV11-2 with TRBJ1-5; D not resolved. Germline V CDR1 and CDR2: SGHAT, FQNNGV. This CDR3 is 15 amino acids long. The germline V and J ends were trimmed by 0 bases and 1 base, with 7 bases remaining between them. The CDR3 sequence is CASSLEHGSNQPQHF. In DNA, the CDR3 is TGTGCCAGCAGCTTAGAGCACGGGAGCAATCAGCCCCAGCATTTT.

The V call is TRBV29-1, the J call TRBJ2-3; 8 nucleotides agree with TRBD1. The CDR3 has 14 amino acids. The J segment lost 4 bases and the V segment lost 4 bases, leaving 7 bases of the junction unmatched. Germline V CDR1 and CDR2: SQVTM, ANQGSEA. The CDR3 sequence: CSVVGDRIPDTQYF. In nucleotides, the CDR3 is TGCAGCGTTGTGGGGGACAGGATCCCAGATACGCAGTATTTT.

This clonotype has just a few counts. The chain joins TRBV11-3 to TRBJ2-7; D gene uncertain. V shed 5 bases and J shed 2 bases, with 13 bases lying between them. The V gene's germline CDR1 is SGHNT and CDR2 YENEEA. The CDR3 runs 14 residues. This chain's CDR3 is CASSPYPQAYEQYF. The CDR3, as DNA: TGTGCCAGCAGCCCATACCCCCAAGCCTACGAGCAGTACTTC.

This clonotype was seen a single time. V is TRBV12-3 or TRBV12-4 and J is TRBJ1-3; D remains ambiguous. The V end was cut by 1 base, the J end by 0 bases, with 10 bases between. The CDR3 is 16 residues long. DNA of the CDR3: TGTGCCAGCAGTTTAGACGGCGAATTCTCTGGAAACACCATATATTTT. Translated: CASSLDGEFSGNTIYF.

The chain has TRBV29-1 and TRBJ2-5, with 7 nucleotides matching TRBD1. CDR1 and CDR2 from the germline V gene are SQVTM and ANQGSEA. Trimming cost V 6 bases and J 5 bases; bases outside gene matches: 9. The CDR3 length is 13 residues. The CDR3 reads CSVSRDSGETQYF. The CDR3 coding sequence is TGCAGCGTAAGCCGGGACAGTGGGGAGACCCAGTACTTC. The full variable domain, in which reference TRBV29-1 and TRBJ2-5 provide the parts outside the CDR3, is SAVISQKPSRDICQRGTSLTIQCQVDSQVTMMFWYRQQPGQSLTLIATANQGSEATYESGFVIDKFPISRPNLTFSTLTVSNMSPEDSSIYLCSVSRDSGETQYFGPGTRLLVL.

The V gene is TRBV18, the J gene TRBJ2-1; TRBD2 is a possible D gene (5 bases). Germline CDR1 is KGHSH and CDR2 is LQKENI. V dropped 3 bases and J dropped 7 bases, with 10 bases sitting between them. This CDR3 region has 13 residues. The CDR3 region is CASSPLGGNEQFF. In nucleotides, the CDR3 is TGTGCCAGCTCACCCTTAGGCGGGAATGAGCAGTTCTTC.

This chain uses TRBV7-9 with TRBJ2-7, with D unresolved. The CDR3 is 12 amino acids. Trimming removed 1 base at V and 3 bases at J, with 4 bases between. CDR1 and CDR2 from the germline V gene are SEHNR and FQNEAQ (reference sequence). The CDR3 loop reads CASSLVIYEQYF. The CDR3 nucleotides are TGTGCCAGCAGCTTAGTCATCTACGAGCAGTACTTC.

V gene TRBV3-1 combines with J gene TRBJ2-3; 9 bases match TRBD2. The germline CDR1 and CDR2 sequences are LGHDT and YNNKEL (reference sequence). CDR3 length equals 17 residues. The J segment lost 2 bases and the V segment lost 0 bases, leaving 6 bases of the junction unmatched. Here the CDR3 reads CASSQDEASGDTDTQYF. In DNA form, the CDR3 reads TGTGCCAGCAGCCAAGATGAGGCTAGCGGGGACACAGATACGCAGTATTTT.

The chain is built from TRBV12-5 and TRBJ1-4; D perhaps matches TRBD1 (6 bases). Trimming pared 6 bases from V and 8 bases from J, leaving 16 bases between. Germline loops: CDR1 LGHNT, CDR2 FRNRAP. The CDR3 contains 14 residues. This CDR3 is CASGLGDTYEKLFF. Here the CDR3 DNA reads TGTGCTAGTGGACTGGGGGACACTTACGAAAAACTGTTTTTT.

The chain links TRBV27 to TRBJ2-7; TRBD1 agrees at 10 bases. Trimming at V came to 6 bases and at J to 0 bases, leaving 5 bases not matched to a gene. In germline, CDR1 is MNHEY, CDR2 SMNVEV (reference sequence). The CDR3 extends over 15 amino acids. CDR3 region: CASSPGTGASYEQYV. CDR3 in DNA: TGTGCCAGCAGCCCCGGGACAGGGGCCTCCTACGAGCAGTACGTC.

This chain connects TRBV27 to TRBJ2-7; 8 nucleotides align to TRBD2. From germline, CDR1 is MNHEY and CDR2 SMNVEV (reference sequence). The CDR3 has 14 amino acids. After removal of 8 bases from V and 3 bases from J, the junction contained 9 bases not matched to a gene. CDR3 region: CASGTAGTSYEQYF. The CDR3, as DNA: TGTGCCAGCGGAACCGCCGGGACTAGCTACGAGCAGTACTTC.

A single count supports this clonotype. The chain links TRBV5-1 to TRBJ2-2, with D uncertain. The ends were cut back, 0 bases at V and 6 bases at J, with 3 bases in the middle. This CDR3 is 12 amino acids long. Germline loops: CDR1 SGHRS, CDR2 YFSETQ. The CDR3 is CASSLGSGELFF. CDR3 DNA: TGCGCCAGCAGCTTGGGGTCCGGGGAGCTGTTTTTT.

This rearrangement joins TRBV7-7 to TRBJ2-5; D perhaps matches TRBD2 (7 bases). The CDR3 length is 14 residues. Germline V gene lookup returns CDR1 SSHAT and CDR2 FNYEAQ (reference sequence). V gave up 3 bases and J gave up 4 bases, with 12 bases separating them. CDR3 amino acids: CASSLAGEGETQYF. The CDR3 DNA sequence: TGTGCCAGCAGCTTGGCAGGGGAGGGAGAGACCCAGTACTTC.

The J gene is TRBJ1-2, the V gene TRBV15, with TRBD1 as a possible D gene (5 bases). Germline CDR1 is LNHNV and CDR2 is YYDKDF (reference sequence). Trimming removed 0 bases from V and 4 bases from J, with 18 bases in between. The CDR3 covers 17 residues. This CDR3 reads CATSRDGAIGAIYGYTF. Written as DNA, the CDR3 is TGTGCCACCAGCAGAGATGGGGCGATAGGGGCCATCTATGGCTACACCTTC. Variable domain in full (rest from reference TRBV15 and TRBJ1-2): DAMVIQNPRYQVTQFGKPVTLSCSQTLNHNVMYWYQQKSSQAPKLLFHYYDKDFNNEADTPDNFQSRRPNTSFCFLDIRSPGLGDTAMYLCATSRDGAIGAIYGYTFGSGTRLTVV.

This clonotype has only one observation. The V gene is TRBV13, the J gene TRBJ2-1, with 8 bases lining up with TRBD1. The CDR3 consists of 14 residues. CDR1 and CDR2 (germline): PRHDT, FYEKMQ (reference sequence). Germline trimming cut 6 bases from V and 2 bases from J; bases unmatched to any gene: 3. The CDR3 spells CASRRTGTYNEQFF. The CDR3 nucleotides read TGTGCCAGCAGGAGGACAGGGACCTACAATGAGCAGTTCTTC. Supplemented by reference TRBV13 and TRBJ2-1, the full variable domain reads AAGVIQSPRHLIKEKRETATLKCYPIPRHDTVYWYQQGPGQDPQFLISFYEKMQSDKGSIPDRFSAQQFSDYHSELNMSSLELGDSALYFCASRRTGTYNEQFFGPGTRLTVL.

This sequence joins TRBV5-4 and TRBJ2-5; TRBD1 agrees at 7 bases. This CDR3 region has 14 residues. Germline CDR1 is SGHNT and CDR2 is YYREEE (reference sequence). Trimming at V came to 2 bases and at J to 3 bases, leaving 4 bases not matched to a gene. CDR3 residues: CASSFSGTEETQYF. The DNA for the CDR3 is TGTGCCAGCAGCTTCTCCGGGACAGAAGAGACCCAGTACTTC.

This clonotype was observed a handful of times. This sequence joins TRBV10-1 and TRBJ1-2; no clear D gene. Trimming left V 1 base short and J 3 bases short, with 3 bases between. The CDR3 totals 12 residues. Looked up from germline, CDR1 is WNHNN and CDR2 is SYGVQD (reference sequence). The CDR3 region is CASSEFDYGYTF. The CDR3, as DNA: TGCGCCAGCAGTGAGTTCGACTATGGCTACACCTTC.

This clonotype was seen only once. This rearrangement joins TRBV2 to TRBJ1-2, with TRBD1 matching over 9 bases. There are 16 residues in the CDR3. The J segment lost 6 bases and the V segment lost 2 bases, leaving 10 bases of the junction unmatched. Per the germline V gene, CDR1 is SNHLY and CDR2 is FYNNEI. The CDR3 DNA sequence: TGTGCCAGCAGTGAATCATACAGGGACAGGGTGGATGGCTACACCTTC. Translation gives CASSESYRDRVDGYTF. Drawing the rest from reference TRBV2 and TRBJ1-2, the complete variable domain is EPEVTQTPSHQVTQMGQEVILRCVPISNHLYFYWYRQILGQKVEFLVSFYNNEISEKSEIFDDQFSVERPDGSNFTLKIRSTKLEDSAMYFCASSESYRDRVDGYTFGSGTRLTVV.

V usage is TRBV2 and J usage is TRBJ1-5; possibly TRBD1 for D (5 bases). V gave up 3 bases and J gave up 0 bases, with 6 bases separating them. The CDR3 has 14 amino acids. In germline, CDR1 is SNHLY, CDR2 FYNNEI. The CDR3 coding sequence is TGTGCCAGCAGTGACAGGGATAGCAATCAGCCCCAGCATTTT. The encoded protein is CASSDRDSNQPQHF.